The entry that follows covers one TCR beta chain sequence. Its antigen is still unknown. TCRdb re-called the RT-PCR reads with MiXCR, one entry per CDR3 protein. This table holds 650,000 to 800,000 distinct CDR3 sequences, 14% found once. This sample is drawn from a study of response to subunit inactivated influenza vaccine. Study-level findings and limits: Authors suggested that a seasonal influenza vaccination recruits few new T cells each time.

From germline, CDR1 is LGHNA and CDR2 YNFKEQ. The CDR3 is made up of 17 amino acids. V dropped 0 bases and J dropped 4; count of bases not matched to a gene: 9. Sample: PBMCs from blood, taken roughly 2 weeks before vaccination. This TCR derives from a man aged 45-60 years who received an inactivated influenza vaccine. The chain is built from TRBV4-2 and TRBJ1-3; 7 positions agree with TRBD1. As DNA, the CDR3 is TGTGCCAGCAGCCAAGATCTCCCGACAGGGAAAGGAAACACCATATATTTT. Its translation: CASSQDLPTGKGNTIYF.